Reported below is one TCR beta chain. CDR3 length: 15 amino acids. The germline V and J ends were trimmed by 0 bases and 8 bases, with 16 bases remaining between them. Germline assignment: CDR1 GTSNPN and CDR2 SVGIG (reference sequence). These data originate in a study of technical replicates of blood from a few donors. Sequencing used immunoSEQ multiplex PCR; TCRdb keeps in-frame clones, though not all of them. Here the sample spans more than 90,000 clones, 90% to 97% being singletons. The chain combines TRBV30 with TRBJ1-4; D is perhaps TRBD1 (5 bases). Sample: T cells isolated from PBMCs. The receptor was isolated from a human donor in good health. The CDR3 sequence: CAWSVMGRGEEKLFF. CDR3 coding DNA: TGTGCCTGGAGTGTAATGGGACGGGGGGAAGAAAAACTGTTTTTT.